These T cell receptor beta chains were read from a single sample in a study of CD8+CD57+ T cells in acquired aplastic anemia. TCRdb reprocessed the reads via MiXCR and lists one record per CDR3 protein. The sample shows roughly 290,000 distinct CDR3 sequences, approximately 57% of them seen only once. Sequencing was carried out using sorted CD4+, CD8+, or CD8+CD57+ T cells (not recorded which) from PBMCs. Receptors were obtained from a human donor with aplastic anemia. Each CDR3 is given with its conserved first and last residue. The order of the fields is V gene, J gene, D gene, clone size, CDR3 protein, CDR3 DNA. D genes are given only for firm matches. Size is stated for part of the rows, as once, few or many counts, or as a class when the clone is expanded.

V: TRBV20-1
J: TRBJ2-3
D: TRBD2
size: .
CDR3: CSATGLAGVGTDTQYF
DNA: TGCAGTGCTACCGGACTAGCGGGAGTCGGGACAGATACGCAGTATTTT

V: TRBV3-1
J: TRBJ1-1
D: TRBD1
size: many
CDR3: CASRETGGGNEAFF
DNA: TGTGCCAGCAGGGAGACAGGGGGCGGGAATGAAGCTTTCTTT

V: TRBV12-3/TRBV12-4
J: TRBJ2-7
D: .
size: once
CDR3: CASSLGGRGQYF
DNA: TGTGCCAGCAGTTTAGGTGGTCGCGGGCAGTACTTC

V: TRBV9
J: TRBJ2-1
D: .
size: .
CDR3: CANRNCSYNEQFF
DNA: TGTGCCAACAGGAATTGCTCCTACAATGAGCAGTTCTTC

V: TRBV3-1
J: TRBJ2-7
D: TRBD1
size: many
CDR3: CASVSTGGGSYEQYF
DNA: TGTGCCAGTGTCTCGACAGGGGGCGGGAGCTACGAGCAGTACTTC

V: TRBV7-8
J: TRBJ2-7
D: .
size: .
CDR3: CASSPLRAGEQYF
DNA: TGTGCCAGCAGCCCCCTCAGGGCGGGCGAGCAGTACTTC

V: TRBV20-1
J: TRBJ1-1
D: .
size: .
CDR3: CSASSSGRRGAFF
DNA: TGCAGTGCTAGTAGTTCGGGCCGGCGTGGAGCTTTCTTT

V: TRBV15
J: TRBJ1-6
D: .
size: few
CDR3: CATTGGVNSPLHF
DNA: TGTGCCACCACGGGGGGCGTCAATTCACCCCTCCACTTT

V: TRBV19
J: TRBJ2-2
D: TRBD1
size: many
CDR3: CASSPRGLGGELFF
DNA: TGTGCCAGTAGTCCAAGGGGGCTCGGCGGGGAGCTGTTTTTT

V: TRBV10-3
J: TRBJ1-2
D: TRBD1
size: few
CDR3: CAIRGQGLANYGYTF
DNA: TGTGCCATCAGGGGACAGGGACTAGCTAACTATGGCTACACCTTC

V: TRBV18
J: TRBJ2-5
D: .
size: .
CDR3: CASSPRRAEEETQYF
DNA: TGTGCCAGCTCACCACGCAGGGCGGAGGAAGAGACCCAGTACTTC

V: TRBV12-3/TRBV12-4
J: TRBJ2-6
D: .
size: many
CDR3: CASSPGWGGHSGANVLTF
DNA: TGTGCCAGCAGTCCAGGGTGGGGGGGCCACTCTGGGGCCAACGTCCTGACTTTC

V: TRBV5-1
J: TRBJ2-7
D: TRBD2
size: many
CDR3: CASSLTSGRTYEQYF
DNA: TGCGCCAGCAGCTTAACTAGCGGGCGAACCTACGAGCAGTACTTC

V: TRBV7-6
J: TRBJ2-1
D: .
size: once
CDR3: CASSFTGGGRGNEQFF
DNA: TGTGCCAGCAGCTTTACTGGGGGCGGCCGGGGCAATGAGCAGTTCTTC

V: TRBV5-8
J: TRBJ1-2
D: .
size: many
CDR3: CASSLQRGDGYTF
DNA: TGTGCCAGCAGTCTCCAAAGGGGCGATGGCTACACCTTC

V: TRBV10-3
J: TRBJ2-7
D: .
size: .
CDR3: CAISGSGGSYEQYF
DNA: TGTGCCATCAGTGGGTCCGGGGGCTCCTACGAGCAGTACTTC

V: TRBV7-3
J: TRBJ2-7
D: TRBD1
size: .
CDR3: CASKRTGFPYEQYF
DNA: TGTGCCAGCAAACGGACAGGGTTTCCCTACGAGCAGTACTTC

V: TRBV19
J: TRBJ1-1
D: TRBD1
size: .
CDR3: CASSSWTGSTEAFF
DNA: TGCGCCAGTAGTAGCTGGACAGGGTCCACTGAAGCTTTCTTT

V: TRBV24-1
J: TRBJ1-1
D: TRBD1
size: .
CDR3: CATSDFPDRTTNTEAFF
DNA: TGTGCCACCAGTGATTTTCCGGACAGGACCACGAACACTGAAGCTTTCTTT

V: TRBV15
J: TRBJ2-7
D: .
size: once
CDR3: CATSRETVGSYEQYF
DNA: TGTGCCACCAGCAGAGAGACCGTCGGCTCCTACGAGCAGTACTTC

V: TRBV10-3
J: TRBJ2-1
D: .
size: .
CDR3: CAISRPGGGEQFF
DNA: TGTGCCATCAGTCGCCCTGGCGGAGGGGAGCAGTTCTTC

V: TRBV20-1
J: TRBJ1-6
D: .
size: many
CDR3: CSARLAGLYNSPLHF
DNA: TGCAGTGCTAGACTGGCAGGGCTTTATAATTCACCCCTCCACTTT

V: TRBV25-1
J: TRBJ1-2
D: .
size: .
CDR3: CASSPSRGGGYTF
DNA: TGTGCCAGCAGCCCCTCGCGAGGAGGTGGCTACACCTTC

V: TRBV24-1
J: TRBJ2-5
D: .
size: .
CDR3: CATPLSVGPKETQYF
DNA: TGTGCCACCCCGCTAAGTGTGGGGCCGAAAGAGACCCAGTACTTC

V: TRBV20-1
J: TRBJ2-7
D: TRBD1
size: .
CDR3: CSANGRDRGPSSYEQYF
DNA: TGCAGTGCGAACGGACGGGACAGGGGACCGTCTTCCTACGAGCAGTACTTC

V: TRBV29-1
J: TRBJ1-2
D: .
size: .
CDR3: CSVEDLRSSYGYTF
DNA: TGCAGCGTTGAAGATCTTCGGAGTAGCTATGGCTACACCTTC

V: TRBV5-5
J: TRBJ2-5
D: TRBD2
size: .
CDR3: CASSLGQRGGTETQYF
DNA: TGTGCCAGCAGCTTGGGGCAGCGGGGGGGCACGGAGACCCAGTACTTC

V: TRBV12-5
J: TRBJ2-4
D: .
size: .
CDR3: CASSLSGLGNIQYF
DNA: TGTGCCAGCAGTTTATCGGGACTTGGGAACATTCAGTACTTC

V: TRBV5-1
J: TRBJ1-1
D: .
size: .
CDR3: CAGSRNDRTEAFF
DNA: TGCGCCGGCAGCAGGAACGACAGGACCGAAGCTTTCTTT

V: TRBV10-3
J: TRBJ1-6
D: .
size: few
CDR3: CAISEGRGINNSPLHF
DNA: TGTGCCATCAGTGAGGGGAGGGGGATAAATAATTCACCCCTCCACTTT

V: TRBV14
J: TRBJ1-5
D: .
size: .
CDR3: CASSQGINRPQHF
DNA: TGTGCCAGCTCGCAGGGTATCAATCGGCCCCAGCATTTT

V: TRBV5-5
J: TRBJ2-1
D: .
size: .
CDR3: CASSFRGDSSYNEQFF
DNA: TGTGCCAGCAGCTTCAGGGGGGACAGCTCCTACAATGAGCAGTTCTTC

V: TRBV24-1
J: TRBJ1-1
D: .
size: .
CDR3: CATSDLGQKGAFF
DNA: TGTGCCACCAGTGATTTGGGGCAGAAGGGCGCTTTCTTT

V: TRBV2
J: TRBJ1-2
D: TRBD1
size: .
CDR3: CASSEEGASYGYTF
DNA: TGTGCCAGCAGTGAAGAGGGGGCAAGCTATGGCTACACCTTC

V: TRBV28
J: TRBJ2-3
D: .
size: .
CDR3: CASSPQGRTDTQYF
DNA: TGTGCCAGCAGCCCACAGGGAAGGACAGATACGCAGTATTTT

V: TRBV2
J: TRBJ1-1
D: .
size: .
CDR3: CASTFMNTEAFF
DNA: TGTGCCAGCACGTTCATGAACACTGAAGCTTTCTTT

V: TRBV7-3
J: TRBJ2-7
D: TRBD2
size: few
CDR3: CASSLRAGGSYEQYF
DNA: TGTGCCAGCAGCTTAAGAGCGGGAGGCTCCTACGAGCAGTACTTC

V: TRBV5-8
J: TRBJ2-3
D: .
size: many
CDR3: CASSLAGTGWLPHSTDTQYF
DNA: TGTGCCAGCAGCTTGGCGGGAACAGGGTGGCTCCCCCACAGCACAGATACGCAGTATTTT

V: TRBV7-9
J: TRBJ2-7
D: .
size: .
CDR3: CASSVGGGLTQQYF
DNA: TGTGCCAGCAGCGTAGGGGGGGGCCTAACACAGCAGTACTTC

V: TRBV7-8
J: TRBJ2-2
D: .
size: .
CDR3: CASSFRRINTGELFF
DNA: TGTGCCAGCAGCTTCAGGCGGATAAACACCGGGGAGCTGTTTTTT

V: TRBV7-8
J: TRBJ2-1
D: TRBD2
size: many
CDR3: CASSFGTGLAPYNEQFF
DNA: TGTGCCAGCAGCTTCGGTACCGGACTAGCGCCGTACAATGAGCAGTTCTTC

V: TRBV20-1
J: TRBJ1-6
D: .
size: few
CDR3: CSARETVLDSPLHF
DNA: TGCAGTGCTAGAGAGACCGTTTTGGATTCACCCCTCCACTTT

V: TRBV2
J: TRBJ2-7
D: .
size: .
CDR3: CASSQNTYEQYF
DNA: TGTGCCAGCAGCCAAAATACCTACGAGCAGTACTTC

V: TRBV7-9
J: TRBJ2-5
D: .
size: .
CDR3: CASSFGGETQYF
DNA: TGTGCCAGCAGCTTTGGTGGAGAGACCCAGTACTTC

V: TRBV19
J: TRBJ2-7
D: .
size: few
CDR3: CASSGTASSYEQYF
DNA: TGTGCCAGTAGTGGGACCGCAAGCTCCTACGAGCAGTACTTC

V: TRBV5-6
J: TRBJ2-5
D: TRBD2
size: .
CDR3: CASSLGLAGGQEETQYF
DNA: TGTGCCAGCAGCTTGGGACTAGCGGGGGGGCAAGAAGAGACCCAGTACTTC

V: TRBV7-9
J: TRBJ1-5
D: .
size: .
CDR3: CASSLGAQRGGNQPQHF
DNA: TGTGCCAGCAGCTTAGGGGCACAGCGGGGTGGCAATCAGCCCCAGCATTTT